The rows below give T cell receptor beta chains drawn from one sample of a study of T cell responses to AZD1222 COVID-19 vaccine. Profiling relied on immunoSEQ multiplex PCR, and the TCRdb table lists in-frame clones only, not all of them. The sample contains approximately 220,000 clones, 90% to 95% of which appear only once. This material consisted of peripheral blood, taken on day 0 of MenACWY control vaccination. Every receptor here comes from an adult in good health. Both conserved end residues are part of each CDR3. Fields, in order: D gene, clone size, J gene, V gene, CDR3 protein, CDR3 DNA. The D gene is left open where the match is weak. Expanded clones are given a class, and other clones once, few, many or no size at all.

d_call: .
clone_size: .
j_call: TRBJ1-1
v_call: TRBV6-5
cdr3_aa: CASSSYTEAFF
cdr3_nt: TGTGCCAGCAGTTCGTACACTGAAGCTTTCTTT

d_call: .
clone_size: .
j_call: TRBJ1-5
v_call: TRBV6-6
cdr3_aa: CAGRGSNQPQHF
cdr3_nt: TGTGCCGGGAGGGGGAGCAATCAGCCCCAGCATTTT

d_call: TRBD1
clone_size: .
j_call: TRBJ1-2
v_call: TRBV19
cdr3_aa: CASIPQGSANYGYTF
cdr3_nt: TGTGCCAGTATCCCACAGGGGTCCGCTAACTATGGCTACACCTTC

d_call: TRBD1
clone_size: .
j_call: TRBJ1-4
v_call: TRBV2
cdr3_aa: CASRDRGNEKLFF
cdr3_nt: TGTGCCAGCAGGGACAGGGGGAATGAAAAACTGTTTTTT

d_call: TRBD1
clone_size: .
j_call: TRBJ1-5
v_call: TRBV2
cdr3_aa: CASSGQVTGGGQPQHF
cdr3_nt: TGTGCCAGCAGTGGCCAGGTGACAGGGGGCGGTCAGCCCCAGCATTTT

d_call: TRBD1
clone_size: .
j_call: TRBJ1-1
v_call: TRBV5-1
cdr3_aa: CASSLAGQGALNTEAFF
cdr3_nt: TGCGCCAGCAGCTTGGCCGGACAGGGGGCGCTCAACACTGAAGCTTTCTTT

d_call: .
clone_size: .
j_call: TRBJ1-4
v_call: TRBV11-3
cdr3_aa: CASSLDRQKMRKLFF
cdr3_nt: TGTGCCAGCAGCTTAGACCGGCAGAAAATGAGGAAACTGTTTTTT

d_call: TRBD1
clone_size: .
j_call: TRBJ2-1
v_call: TRBV15
cdr3_aa: CATSRDRAGSYNEQFF
cdr3_nt: TGTGCCACCAGCAGGGACAGGGCTGGCTCCTACAATGAGCAGTTCTTC

d_call: .
clone_size: .
j_call: TRBJ1-1
v_call: TRBV14
cdr3_aa: CASSLQPNTEAFF
cdr3_nt: TGTGCCAGCAGCTTGCAGCCGAACACTGAAGCTTTCTTT

d_call: .
clone_size: .
j_call: TRBJ2-4
v_call: TRBV30
cdr3_aa: CAWSRDGVKNIQYF
cdr3_nt: TGTGCCTGGAGCCGGGACGGGGTAAAAAACATTCAGTACTTC

d_call: .
clone_size: .
j_call: TRBJ1-5
v_call: TRBV27
cdr3_aa: CASSLSGVHQPQHF
cdr3_nt: TGTGCCAGCAGTTTGTCAGGGGTCCATCAGCCCCAGCATTTT

d_call: .
clone_size: .
j_call: TRBJ1-6
v_call: TRBV11-2
cdr3_aa: CASSPALGNSPLHF
cdr3_nt: TGTGCCAGCAGCCCGGCCCTGGGCAATTCACCCCTCCACTTT

d_call: .
clone_size: .
j_call: TRBJ2-5
v_call: TRBV19
cdr3_aa: CASSPRQGGETQYF
cdr3_nt: TGTGCCAGTAGCCCACGGCAGGGCGGAGAGACCCAGTACTTC

d_call: TRBD1
clone_size: .
j_call: TRBJ1-1
v_call: TRBV30
cdr3_aa: CAWNTGGVGAAFF
cdr3_nt: TGTGCCTGGAATACAGGGGGGGTTGGAGCAGCTTTCTTT

d_call: TRBD2
clone_size: .
j_call: TRBJ2-1
v_call: TRBV7-2
cdr3_aa: CASSLLAGEYNEQFF
cdr3_nt: TGTGCCAGCAGCCTGTTAGCGGGGGAATACAATGAGCAGTTCTTC

d_call: .
clone_size: .
j_call: TRBJ1-1
v_call: TRBV5-1
cdr3_aa: CASSFSGWNTEAFF
cdr3_nt: TGCGCCAGCAGCTTTTCCGGGTGGAACACTGAAGCTTTCTTT

d_call: .
clone_size: .
j_call: TRBJ2-1
v_call: TRBV5-1
cdr3_aa: CASSFTGGVNEQFF
cdr3_nt: TGCGCCAGCAGCTTCACCGGGGGCGTCAATGAGCAGTTCTTC

d_call: TRBD1
clone_size: .
j_call: TRBJ1-4
v_call: TRBV18
cdr3_aa: CASSRQGSDEKLFF
cdr3_nt: TGTGCCAGCTCACGACAGGGGTCAGATGAAAAACTGTTTTTT

d_call: TRBD1
clone_size: .
j_call: TRBJ1-1
v_call: TRBV6-5
cdr3_aa: CAITGDLFEAFF
cdr3_nt: TGTGCCATCACAGGGGACCTCTTTGAAGCTTTCTTT

d_call: .
clone_size: .
j_call: TRBJ1-5
v_call: TRBV30
cdr3_aa: CAWGYSSNQPQHF
cdr3_nt: TGTGCCTGGGGGTATTCAAGCAATCAGCCCCAGCATTTT

d_call: .
clone_size: .
j_call: TRBJ1-2
v_call: TRBV12-3/TRBV12-4
cdr3_aa: CASSPWTVYGYTF
cdr3_nt: TGTGCCAGCAGCCCGTGGACAGTCTATGGCTACACCTTC

d_call: TRBD1
clone_size: .
j_call: TRBJ1-5
v_call: TRBV2
cdr3_aa: CASSGTGFNQPQHF
cdr3_nt: TGTGCCAGCAGCGGGACAGGCTTCAATCAGCCCCAGCATTTT

d_call: TRBD1
clone_size: .
j_call: TRBJ1-5
v_call: TRBV18
cdr3_aa: CASSPVTGASNQPQHF
cdr3_nt: TGTGCCAGCTCACCGGTAACAGGGGCCTCCAATCAGCCCCAGCATTTT

d_call: .
clone_size: .
j_call: TRBJ1-2
v_call: TRBV19
cdr3_aa: CASSILGGPLNYGYTF
cdr3_nt: TGTGCCAGTAGTATTTTGGGGGGCCCCCTTAACTATGGCTACACCTTC

d_call: .
clone_size: .
j_call: TRBJ1-5
v_call: TRBV6-1
cdr3_aa: CASSDASWGSQHF
cdr3_nt: TGTGCCAGCAGTGACGCCAGTTGGGGGTCCCAGCATTTT

d_call: .
clone_size: .
j_call: TRBJ1-6
v_call: TRBV30
cdr3_aa: CAFKDYNSPLHF
cdr3_nt: TGTGCCTTCAAGGACTATAATTCACCCCTCCACTTT

d_call: .
clone_size: once
j_call: TRBJ1-4
v_call: TRBV19
cdr3_aa: CASSTRGNEKLFF
cdr3_nt: TGTGCCAGTAGTACTAGGGGAAATGAAAAACTGTTTTTT

d_call: .
clone_size: .
j_call: TRBJ1-2
v_call: TRBV2
cdr3_aa: CASNLGGSSGYTF
cdr3_nt: TGTGCCAGCAACCTGGGGGGGTCATCGGGCTACACCTTC

d_call: .
clone_size: .
j_call: TRBJ2-2
v_call: TRBV6-4
cdr3_aa: CASSDSGIPTGELFF
cdr3_nt: TGTGCCAGCAGTGACTCCGGGATCCCCACCGGGGAGCTGTTTTTT

d_call: .
clone_size: .
j_call: TRBJ2-5
v_call: TRBV5-6
cdr3_aa: CASSLGRAETQYF
cdr3_nt: TGTGCCAGCAGCTTGGGCAGGGCTGAGACCCAGTACTTC

d_call: .
clone_size: .
j_call: TRBJ1-2
v_call: TRBV11-2
cdr3_aa: CASSLALSRVGSGYTF
cdr3_nt: TGTGCCAGCAGCTTAGCCCTGTCCAGGGTGGGTTCTGGCTACACCTTC

d_call: .
clone_size: .
j_call: TRBJ2-3
v_call: TRBV6-5
cdr3_aa: CASSYRGVMGTQYF
cdr3_nt: TGTGCCAGCAGTTACCGGGGAGTAATGGGTACGCAGTATTTT

d_call: .
clone_size: .
j_call: TRBJ2-7
v_call: TRBV30
cdr3_aa: CAWKRRDNYEQYF
cdr3_nt: TGTGCCTGGAAACGCAGAGATAACTACGAGCAGTACTTC

d_call: .
clone_size: .
j_call: TRBJ1-1
v_call: TRBV23-1
cdr3_aa: CASSQPTGNTEAFF
cdr3_nt: TGCGCCAGCAGTCAGCCGACAGGGAACACTGAAGCTTTCTTT

d_call: .
clone_size: .
j_call: TRBJ2-1
v_call: TRBV10-2
cdr3_aa: CASSERGYNNEQFF
cdr3_nt: TGCGCCAGCAGTGAGCGGGGTTATAACAATGAGCAGTTCTTC

d_call: .
clone_size: .
j_call: TRBJ1-2
v_call: TRBV28
cdr3_aa: CASRTNYYGYTF
cdr3_nt: TGTGCCAGCAGGACCAATTACTATGGCTACACCTTC

d_call: .
clone_size: .
j_call: TRBJ1-2
v_call: TRBV29-1
cdr3_aa: CSVGGDYGYTF
cdr3_nt: TGCAGCGTTGGGGGAGACTATGGCTACACCTTC

d_call: .
clone_size: .
j_call: TRBJ1-1
v_call: TRBV19
cdr3_aa: CASSWGGHTEAFF
cdr3_nt: TGTGCCAGTAGTTGGGGGGGACACACTGAAGCTTTCTTT

d_call: TRBD2
clone_size: .
j_call: TRBJ2-1
v_call: TRBV5-5
cdr3_aa: CASSLEGRTRLGGQFF
cdr3_nt: TGTGCCAGCAGCTTGGAGGGGAGGACTAGGCTTGGAGGCCAGTTCTTC

d_call: .
clone_size: .
j_call: TRBJ1-2
v_call: TRBV7-7
cdr3_aa: CASSFGGGPYGYTF
cdr3_nt: TGTGCTAGCAGCTTTGGGGGGGGTCCCTATGGCTACACCTTC

d_call: .
clone_size: .
j_call: TRBJ1-1
v_call: TRBV5-1
cdr3_aa: CASSLAAGIQTEAFF
cdr3_nt: TGCGCCAGCAGCTTGGCAGCCGGAATACAGACTGAAGCTTTCTTT

d_call: TRBD1
clone_size: .
j_call: TRBJ1-5
v_call: TRBV30
cdr3_aa: CAWGDSHQSPQHF
cdr3_nt: TGTGCCTGGGGGGACAGCCATCAATCGCCCCAGCATTTT

d_call: TRBD2
clone_size: .
j_call: TRBJ2-3
v_call: TRBV5-1
cdr3_aa: CASSLIQRGGTDTQYF
cdr3_nt: TGCGCCAGCAGCTTGATTCAGCGGGGGGGCACAGATACGCAGTATTTT

d_call: .
clone_size: .
j_call: TRBJ1-2
v_call: TRBV2
cdr3_aa: CASCTNAGANYGYTF
cdr3_nt: TGTGCCAGCTGCACCAATGCCGGGGCTAACTATGGCTACACCTTC

d_call: .
clone_size: .
j_call: TRBJ1-4
v_call: TRBV5-1
cdr3_aa: CASSRGGSTNEKLFF
cdr3_nt: TGCGCCAGCAGTCGGGGTGGGTCAACTAATGAAAAACTGTTTTTT

d_call: .
clone_size: .
j_call: TRBJ1-2
v_call: TRBV6-4
cdr3_aa: CASSEAGRGGYTF
cdr3_nt: TGTGCCAGCAGTGAGGCGGGCAGGGGAGGCTACACCTTC

d_call: .
clone_size: .
j_call: TRBJ1-3
v_call: TRBV5-1
cdr3_aa: CASSLVGIGNTIYF
cdr3_nt: TGCGCCAGCAGCTTGGTAGGGATTGGAAACACCATATATTTT

d_call: .
clone_size: .
j_call: TRBJ1-5
v_call: TRBV12-3/TRBV12-4
cdr3_aa: CASSRERRQPQHF
cdr3_nt: TGTGCCAGCAGTCGGGAACGCCGACAGCCCCAGCATTTT

d_call: .
clone_size: .
j_call: TRBJ2-5
v_call: TRBV7-3
cdr3_aa: CASSSGIGRETQYF
cdr3_nt: TGTGCCAGCAGCTCAGGGATAGGGCGGGAGACCCAGTACTTC

d_call: .
clone_size: .
j_call: TRBJ1-4
v_call: TRBV2
cdr3_aa: CASSEQGRATNEKLFF
cdr3_nt: TGTGCCAGCAGTGAACAGGGGCGAGCAACTAATGAAAAACTGTTTTTT